The rows below give T cell receptor beta chains drawn from one sample of a study of T cell responses to AZD1222 COVID-19 vaccine. Assay: immunoSEQ multiplex PCR; the TCRdb copy retains only in-frame clones and omits some. The table includes some 200,000 clones, approximately 95% detected once. Material: peripheral blood, obtained on day 0 of AZD1222 vaccination. All receptors derive from an adult in good health. The conserved cysteine and the conserved F or W are not part of the CDR3 here. Each record gives: clone size, V gene, J gene, CDR3 protein. Clone size appears in some rows only: once, few, many, or a class for an expanded clone.

.	TRBV7-2	TRBJ1-5	ASSLWTGGGQPQH
.	TRBV15	TRBJ2-6	ATSSPGTSSSGANVLT
.	TRBV20-1	TRBJ1-1	SASVRNTEAF
once	TRBV5-1	TRBJ2-3	ASRGSTSGGPGTDTQY
.	TRBV7-9	TRBJ1-1	ASSVDRALNTEAF
.	TRBV7-9	TRBJ2-2	ASSLPRASGGTGELF
.	TRBV6-5	TRBJ1-1	ASRQEGGNTEAF
.	TRBV18	TRBJ1-2	ASSPLETDGYT
.	TRBV19	TRBJ1-5	ASRGTLHRQPQH
.	TRBV2	TRBJ2-6	ASTGPLSSGANVLT
.	TRBV11-2	TRBJ1-3	ASSLRTGGNTIY
.	TRBV5-6	TRBJ1-6	ASSLVESSPLH
.	TRBV5-5	TRBJ2-7	ASSPDRDEQY
.	TRBV12-3/TRBV12-4	TRBJ1-2	ASSQGQLF
.	TRBV6-5	TRBJ1-1	ASRYLRETEAF
.	TRBV6-5	TRBJ1-6	ASSYSDRHKSPLH
once	TRBV27	TRBJ1-6	ASSLRENNSPLH
.	TRBV5-1	TRBJ2-5	ASTSGRQETQY
.	TRBV6-5	TRBJ2-2	ASKLMGRAGELF
.	TRBV2	TRBJ2-1	AASYGGLQF
once	TRBV28	TRBJ1-2	ASSGTDYGYT
.	TRBV5-6	TRBJ2-1	ASSSAPGEQF
.	TRBV27	TRBJ1-1	ASYSATGIEAF
.	TRBV6-5	TRBJ1-2	ASNPTPGPVWGYT
.	TRBV12-3/TRBV12-4	TRBJ2-7	ASSPRPDNEQY
.	TRBV7-9	TRBJ1-3	ASSPRPGSSGNTIY
once	TRBV27	TRBJ2-7	ASSFRLAGVWSYEQY
.	TRBV15	TRBJ1-4	ATGQGPTNEKLF
.	TRBV3-1/TRBV3-2	TRBJ2-2	ASSRGLAGGWAGELF
.	TRBV24-1	TRBJ1-2	ATSDYGDRGQV
.	TRBV6-5	TRBJ2-1	ASSQMGSYNEQF
.	TRBV28	TRBJ2-7	ASTTGTAISYEQY
.	TRBV11-1	TRBJ2-7	ASSLRGRGGSNEQY
few	TRBV5-8	TRBJ1-2	ASSQYQGIPYGYT
.	TRBV5-1	TRBJ2-7	ASSLGRQGERYEQY
.	TRBV3-1/TRBV3-2	TRBJ1-2	ASSQVDRAGYT
.	TRBV5-4	TRBJ1-1	ASGGEFTEAF
.	TRBV19	TRBJ2-1	ASSIYLSLLDEQF
.	TRBV14	TRBJ2-2	ASRSVASGSGELF
.	TRBV6-1	TRBJ2-1	ASSERVQIYNEQF
once	TRBV14	TRBJ1-2	ASSQRGTNYGYT
.	TRBV5-1	TRBJ1-2	ASSLLSHYGYT
.	TRBV7-9	TRBJ1-1	ASSLTKMNTEAF
.	TRBV27	TRBJ2-6	ASTWGAAGANVLT
.	TRBV6-6	TRBJ1-2	ASSPDGPDYGYT
.	TRBV7-9	TRBJ1-5	ASSYGKVAPNQPQH
.	TRBV20-1	TRBJ1-6	SASTDTNSPLH
once	TRBV9	TRBJ2-1	ASSVRSGSVNEQF
.	TRBV6-2/TRBV6-3	TRBJ1-5	ASSGTVTNQPQH
many	TRBV27	TRBJ1-6	ASRNAGTGGLPLH
.	TRBV25-1	TRBJ2-7	ASSSAGGRSYEQY
.	TRBV7-9	TRBJ2-7	ASSLGRSYEQY
.	TRBV3-1/TRBV3-2	TRBJ2-7	ASSQVGAPHEQY
.	TRBV4-1	TRBJ1-3	ASSLSVSSGNTIY
.	TRBV20-1	TRBJ2-1	SASRRLSYNEQF
.	TRBV27	TRBJ1-6	ASRAGSGLGNSPLH
.	TRBV27	TRBJ1-2	ASSFASNYGYT
.	TRBV30	TRBJ1-5	AWSPGGQPQH
.	TRBV2	TRBJ2-3	ASSDGLAGGLTDTQY